The clone carrying this T cell receptor beta chain was recorded once. The antigen is undetermined. The sample is drawn from a study of cytomegalovirus exposure and HLA in healthy donors. Study-wide results and limits: The study found most TCR sequences rare, yet found some public TCRs in many donors. Reports showed the classifier diagnosing cytomegalovirus status with high specificity and sensitivity.

This CDR3 is built from 15 residues. Germline-derived CDR1 and CDR2 are SGDLS and YYNGEE. Trimming pared 3 bases from V and 2 bases from J, leaving 14 bases between. The data were produced by immunoSEQ multiplex PCR, yet TCRdb's version contains in-frame clones alone and is incomplete. The data contain tens of thousands of clones, 80% to 90% of them singletons. This sequence was found in a woman in her late teens or twenties in good health and CMV-seronegative. Sequencing was performed on PBMCs. The rearrangement joins TRBV9 to TRBJ1-2, with D possibly being TRBD1 (5 bases). CDR3 DNA sequence: TGTGCCAGCAGCGGATTAGGGGTCGGCAACTATGGCTACACCTTC. It specifies CASSGLGVGNYGYTF.